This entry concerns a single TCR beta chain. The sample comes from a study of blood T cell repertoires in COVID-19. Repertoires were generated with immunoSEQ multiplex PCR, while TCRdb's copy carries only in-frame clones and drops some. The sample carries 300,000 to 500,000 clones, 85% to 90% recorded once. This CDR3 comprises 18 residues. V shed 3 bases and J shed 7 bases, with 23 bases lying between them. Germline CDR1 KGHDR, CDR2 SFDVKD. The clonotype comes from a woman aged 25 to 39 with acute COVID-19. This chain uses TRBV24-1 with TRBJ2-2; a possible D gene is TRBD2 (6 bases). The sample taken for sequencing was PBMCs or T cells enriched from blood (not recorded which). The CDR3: CATSDPPGLGKGSGELFF. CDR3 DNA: TGTGCCACCAGTGATCCACCGGGACTCGGAAAAGGGAGCGGGGAGCTGTTTTTT.